This T cell receptor (beta chain) was recovered during a study of blood T cell repertoires in COVID-19. Overall study: In each case, the material was cDNA or gDNA derived from T cells, B-cell-depleted T cells, or PBMCs.

The assay was immunoSEQ multiplex PCR, and TCRdb's table has in-frame clones only and misses some. Altogether 96,000 or so clones are present, more than 80% being singletons, with the ten largest covering 4% to 6%. Seattle patients were enrolled while actively infected and followed longitudinally. The CDR3 extends over 16 amino acids. Trimming removed 5 bases at V and 0 bases at J, with 14 bases between. Germline values: CDR1 SGHAT, CDR2 FQDESV (reference sequence). V is TRBV11-1 and J is TRBJ2-1; D perhaps matches TRBD2 (6 bases). The clonotype comes from a man older than 75 with COVID-19, enrolled during active disease. Input material: peripheral blood. CDR3: CASSPLAATSYNEQFF. CDR3 coding DNA: TGTGCCAGCAGCCCATTAGCGGCGACCTCCTACAATGAGCAGTTCTTC.